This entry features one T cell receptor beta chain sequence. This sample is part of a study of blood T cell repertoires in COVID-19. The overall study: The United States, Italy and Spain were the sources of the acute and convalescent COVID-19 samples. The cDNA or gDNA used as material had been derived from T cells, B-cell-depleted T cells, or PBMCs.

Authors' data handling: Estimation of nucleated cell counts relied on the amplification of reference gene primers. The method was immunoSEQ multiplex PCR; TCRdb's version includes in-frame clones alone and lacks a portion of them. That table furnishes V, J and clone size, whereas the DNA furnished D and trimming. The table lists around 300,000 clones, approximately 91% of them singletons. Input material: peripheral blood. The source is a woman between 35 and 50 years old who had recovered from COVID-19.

The CDR3 reads CASSIGRDRGPDTQYF. The CDR3 nucleotides read TGTGCCAGCAGCATTGGCCGGGACAGGGGGCCAGATACGCAGTATTTT. This chain links TRBV13 with TRBJ2-3; 12 positions agree with TRBD1. V lost 5 bases, J lost 4 bases, and 7 bases stayed unmatched. The CDR3 is 16 residues long. Germline CDR1 reads PRHDT; CDR2 reads FYEKMQ (reference sequence). The full variable domain, with the rest looked up from reference TRBV13 and TRBJ2-3, is AAGVIQSPRHLIKEKRETATLKCYPIPRHDTVYWYQQGPGQDPQFLISFYEKMQSDKGSIPDRFSAQQFSDYHSELNMSSLELGDSALYFCASSIGRDRGPDTQYFGPGTRLTVL.